This T cell receptor (beta chain) came from a study of vaccination effects on CD4 cells after COVID-19. Study conclusions and caveats: Infection-derived and vaccine-derived clones contracted markedly late after vaccination.

The V end was cut by 6 bases, the J end by 0 bases, with 15 bases between. The CDR3 sequence is 17 residues long. From germline, CDR1 is SEHNR and CDR2 FQNEAQ (reference sequence). Regarding this clone: Antigen specificity is unknown.

Pools of viral peptides were used by the ViraFEST assay to expand antigen-specific CD4+ T cells ahead of sequencing. An approximately ten-day culture period preceded the isolation of CD4+ T cells. Participants were given two doses of BNT162b2 or mRNA-1273 vaccine. Neither prior SARS-CoV-2 infection nor positive nucleocapsid antibodies were present in the vaccine recipients. Cultures of 2 million or so PBMC per well contained approximately 9.6 IU/ml IL-2 plus 10 ug/ml peptides. Cultures had half their medium replaced with IL-2 medium on days 3 and 7. Data came from immunoSEQ multiplex PCR; TCRdb stores just in-frame clones and leaves some out. The sample lists fewer than 80,000 clones; about 67% were seen once.

V is TRBV7-9 and J is TRBJ2-6, with a weak D call TRBD2 (6 bases). The receptor was derived from a human donor who received a COVID-19 vaccine. The source material was CD4+ T cells from PBMCs cultured with HCoV-229E spike peptides, sampled after COVID-19 vaccination. CDR3 region: CASRHSRRDSGANVLTF. For the CDR3, the DNA is TGTGCCAGCAGACATTCAAGGCGGGACTCTGGGGCCAACGTCCTGACTTTC.